This TCR beta chain is from a study of shared clonotypes between healthy human individuals. Study findings and constraints: Naive subsets typically showed greater estimated richness than memory subsets. Sorted-subset sequencing, rarefaction showed, was incomplete despite large depth.

This CDR3 has 14 residues. V lost 5 bases and J lost 4, with 14 bases in between. Germline values: CDR1 MNHEY, CDR2 SVGAGI. Of note for this clone: Its antigen is undetermined.

Every subset had its genomic DNA shared out evenly among several immunoSEQ plates. Profiling relied on immunoSEQ multiplex PCR, and the TCRdb table lists in-frame clones only, not all of them. The table shows around 2.5 million clones, with 80% to 95% occurring only once. This TCR was recovered from a young man in good health. Some clones in this sample may be carry-over from other donors' samples. The chain recombines TRBV6-5 with TRBJ1-2; tentative D call: TRBD1 (6 bases). Material for sequencing was naive CD4+ T cells from PBMCs. The subset: CD45RA+ positively selected. CDR3 bases: TGTGCCAGCAGTAAACAGGGTCGATTCTATGGCTACACCTTC. Its protein is CASSKQGRFYGYTF.